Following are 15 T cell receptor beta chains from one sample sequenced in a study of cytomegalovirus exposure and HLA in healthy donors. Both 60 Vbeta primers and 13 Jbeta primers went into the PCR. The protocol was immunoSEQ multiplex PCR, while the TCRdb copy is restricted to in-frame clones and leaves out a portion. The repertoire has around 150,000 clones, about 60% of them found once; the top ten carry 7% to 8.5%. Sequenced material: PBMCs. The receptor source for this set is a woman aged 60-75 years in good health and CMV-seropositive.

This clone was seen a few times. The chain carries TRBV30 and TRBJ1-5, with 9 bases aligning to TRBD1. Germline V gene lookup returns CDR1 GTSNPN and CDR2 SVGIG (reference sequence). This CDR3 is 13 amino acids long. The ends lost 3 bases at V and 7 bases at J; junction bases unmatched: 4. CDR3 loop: CAWRGTGNQPQHF. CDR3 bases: TGTGCCTGGAGGGGGACAGGGAACCAGCCCCAGCATTTT.

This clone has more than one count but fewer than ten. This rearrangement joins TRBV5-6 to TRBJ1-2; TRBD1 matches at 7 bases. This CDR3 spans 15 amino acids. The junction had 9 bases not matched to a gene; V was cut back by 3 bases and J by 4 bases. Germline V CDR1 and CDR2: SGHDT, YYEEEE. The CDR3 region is CASSSLHRGGYGYTF. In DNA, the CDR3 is TGTGCCAGCAGCTCCCTTCACAGGGGCGGCTATGGCTACACCTTC.

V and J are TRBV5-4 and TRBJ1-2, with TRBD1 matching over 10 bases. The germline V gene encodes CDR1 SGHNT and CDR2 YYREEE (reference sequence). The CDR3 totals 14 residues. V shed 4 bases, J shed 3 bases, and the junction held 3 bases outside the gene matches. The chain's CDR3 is CASSPGTGDYGYTF. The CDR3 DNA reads TGTGCCAGCAGCCCCGGGACAGGGGACTATGGCTACACCTTC.

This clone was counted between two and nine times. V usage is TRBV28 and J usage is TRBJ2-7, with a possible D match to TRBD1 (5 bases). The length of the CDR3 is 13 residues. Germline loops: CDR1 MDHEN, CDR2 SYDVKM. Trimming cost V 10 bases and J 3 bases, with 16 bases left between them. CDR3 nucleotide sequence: TGTGCCACCGATGACAGCTCCCTCTACGAGCAGTACTTC. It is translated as CATDDSSLYEQYF.

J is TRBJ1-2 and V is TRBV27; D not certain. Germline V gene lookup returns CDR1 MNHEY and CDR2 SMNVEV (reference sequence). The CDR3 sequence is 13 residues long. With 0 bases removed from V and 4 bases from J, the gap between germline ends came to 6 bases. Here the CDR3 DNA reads TGTGCCAGCAGTTTATCTGGGCCCTATGGCTACACCTTC. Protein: CASSLSGPYGYTF.

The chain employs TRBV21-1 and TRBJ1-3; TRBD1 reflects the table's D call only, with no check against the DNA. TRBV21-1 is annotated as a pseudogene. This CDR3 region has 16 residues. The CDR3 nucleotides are TGTGCCAGCAGCCAATTAACAGCCGACTCTGGAAACACCATATATTTT. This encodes CASSQLTADSGNTIYF.

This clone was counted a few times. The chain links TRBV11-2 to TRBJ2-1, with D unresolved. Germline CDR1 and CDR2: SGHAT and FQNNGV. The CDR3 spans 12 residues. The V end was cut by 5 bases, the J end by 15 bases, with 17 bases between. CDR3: CASSPQRPRLFF. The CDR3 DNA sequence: TGTGCCAGCAGCCCCCAGCGCCCCCGGTTGTTCTTC.

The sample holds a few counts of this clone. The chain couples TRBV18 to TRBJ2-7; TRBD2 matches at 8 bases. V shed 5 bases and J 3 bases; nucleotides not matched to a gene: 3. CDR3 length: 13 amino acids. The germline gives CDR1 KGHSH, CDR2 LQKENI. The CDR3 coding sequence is TGTGCCAGCTCAGCAGGGACTAGCTACGAGCAGTACTTC. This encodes CASSAGTSYEQYF.

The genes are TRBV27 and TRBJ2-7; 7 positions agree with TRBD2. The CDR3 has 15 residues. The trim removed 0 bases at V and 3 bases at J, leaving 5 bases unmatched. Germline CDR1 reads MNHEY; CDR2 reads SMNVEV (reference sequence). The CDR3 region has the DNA TGTGCCAGCAGTTTATCTAGCGGGCTATACTACGAGCAGTACTTC. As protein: CASSLSSGLYYEQYF.

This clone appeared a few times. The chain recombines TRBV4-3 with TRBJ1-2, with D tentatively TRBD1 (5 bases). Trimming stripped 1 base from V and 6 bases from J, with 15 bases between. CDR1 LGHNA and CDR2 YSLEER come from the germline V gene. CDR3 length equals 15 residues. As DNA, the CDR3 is TGCGCCAGCAGCCAAGTTCGGGGGGGATTGGATGGCTACACCTTC. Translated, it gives CASSQVRGGLDGYTF.

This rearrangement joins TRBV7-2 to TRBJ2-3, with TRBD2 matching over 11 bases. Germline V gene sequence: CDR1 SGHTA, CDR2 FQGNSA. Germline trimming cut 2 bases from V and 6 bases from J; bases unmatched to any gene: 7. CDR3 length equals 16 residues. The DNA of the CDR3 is TGTGCCAGCAGCTTACGTAGCGGGAGGGTGGCGGATACGCAGTATTTT. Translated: CASSLRSGRVADTQYF. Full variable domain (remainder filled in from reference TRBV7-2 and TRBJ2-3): GAGVSQSPSNKVTEKGKDVELRCDPISGHTALYWYRQSLGQGLEFLIYFQGNSAPDKSGLPSDRFSAERTGGSVSTLTIQRTQQEDSAVYLCASSLRSGRVADTQYFGPGTRLTVL.

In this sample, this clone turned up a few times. The CDR3, as DNA: TGTGCCAGCAGCCCTGGACTAGCGGGAGGGCTTAAAAATGAGCAGTTCTTC. Its protein product is CASSPGLAGGLKNEQFF. This rearrangement joins TRBV7-3 to TRBJ2-1; 15 nucleotides match TRBD2. Germline V gene sequence: CDR1 SGHTA, CDR2 FQGTGA. The V gene end was trimmed by 5 bases and the J gene end by 7 bases; junction bases not matched to a gene: 9. The CDR3 runs to 17 residues. Drawing the rest from reference TRBV7-3 and TRBJ2-1, the complete variable domain is GAGVSQTPSNKVTEKGKYVELRCDPISGHTALYWYRQSLGQGPEFLIYFQGTGAADDSGLPNDRFFAVRPEGSVSTLKIQRTERGDSAVYLCASSPGLAGGLKNEQFFGPGTRLTVL.

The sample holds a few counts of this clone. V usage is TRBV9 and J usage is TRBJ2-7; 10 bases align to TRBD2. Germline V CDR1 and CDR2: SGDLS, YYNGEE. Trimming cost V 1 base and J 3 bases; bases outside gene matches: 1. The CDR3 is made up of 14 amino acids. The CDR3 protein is CASSVSSGSYEQYF. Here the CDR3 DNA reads TGTGCCAGCAGCGTATCTAGCGGGAGCTACGAGCAGTACTTC.

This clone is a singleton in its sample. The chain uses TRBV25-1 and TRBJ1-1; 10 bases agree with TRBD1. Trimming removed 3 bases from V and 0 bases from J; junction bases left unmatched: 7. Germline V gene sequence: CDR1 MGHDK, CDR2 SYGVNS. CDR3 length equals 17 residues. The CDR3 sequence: CASSDQDRGLLNTEAFF. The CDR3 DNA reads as TGTGCCAGCAGTGACCAAGACAGGGGGCTCTTGAACACTGAAGCTTTCTTT.

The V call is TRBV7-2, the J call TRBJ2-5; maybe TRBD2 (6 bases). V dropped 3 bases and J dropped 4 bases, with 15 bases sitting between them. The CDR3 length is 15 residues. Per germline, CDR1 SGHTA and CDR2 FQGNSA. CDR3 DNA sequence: TGTGCCAGCAGCTTGAACCGGAGGGGAGGAGAGACCCAGTACTTC. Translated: CASSLNRRGGETQYF.